Each of the 30 T cell receptor beta chains below was sequenced from the same sample in a study of human T cells and chemical hapten exposure. Time point noted: pre-sensitization, week 0. Treatment defined: therapeutic diphenylcyclopropenone sensitization with weekly scalp DPC. TCRdb re-analysed the RACE reads in MiXCR, keeping a single row per CDR3 protein. This sample has about 51,000 distinct CDR3 sequences; around 9.4% occur once, and the top ten carry more than 13%. Sequencing used whole blood, obtained in connection with sensitization to the hapten diphenylcyclopropenone (DPC). The receptors shown here come from a woman between 40 and 55 years old with alopecia areata. Some clones in this sample may be carry-over from other donors' samples.

This clonotype has a count of ten or more. This sequence joins TRBV2 and TRBJ2-4; D is ambiguous. Between the trimmed V and J ends, which lost 5 bases and 1 base, there was a span of 12 bases. Germline V gene sequence: CDR1 SNHLY, CDR2 FYNNEI. The CDR3 totals 15 residues. In DNA, the CDR3 is TGTGCCAGCAGTCCTTGGGCGTTGGCCAAAAACATTCAGTACTTC. It specifies CASSPWALAKNIQYF.

The V gene is TRBV6-2 or TRBV6-3, the J gene TRBJ1-6, with unresolved D. CDR1 MNHEY and CDR2 SVGEGT come from the germline V gene. V was cut by 2 bases and J by 10 bases, with 9 bases left in between. CDR3 length: 13 residues. Here the CDR3 reads CASSYEIFSPLHF. The CDR3 DNA follows: TGTGCCAGCAGTTACGAGATTTTCTCACCCCTCCACTTT.

In this sample, this clonotype turned up many times. CDR3 sequence reads: CASSEVFLDRGRGGYTF. The CDR3 DNA is TGTGCCAGCAGTGAAGTCTTCTTGGACAGGGGGCGAGGCGGCTACACCTTC. The chain uses TRBV27 and TRBJ1-2; 11 bases fit TRBD1. Germline CDR1 reads MNHEY; CDR2 reads SMNVEV (reference sequence). V was clipped by 5 bases and J by 8 bases; unmatched bases: 16. The CDR3 consists of 17 residues.

Many counts were recorded for this clonotype. The V call is TRBV20-1, the J call TRBJ1-6; 10 bases are a match to TRBD1. After removal of 4 bases from V and 9 bases from J, the junction contained 6 bases not matched to a gene. CDR3 size: 14 residues. Germline loops: CDR1 DFQATT, CDR2 SNEGSKA (reference sequence). CDR3: CSAKNGQGGSPLHF. CDR3 coding DNA: TGCAGTGCTAAGAACGGACAGGGGGGTTCACCCCTCCACTTT.

This clonotype showed up many times. The rearrangement links TRBV20-1 to TRBJ2-3, with 9 bases identical to TRBD2. The J segment lost 14 bases and the V segment lost 2 bases, leaving 11 bases of the junction unmatched. This CDR3 contains 13 residues. Germline CDR1 is DFQATT and CDR2 is SNEGSKA (reference sequence). Written as DNA, the CDR3 is TGCAGTGCTAGAAGCCTAGCGGGGCGCACGTTGTATTTT. This encodes CSARSLAGRTLYF.

This clonotype appeared many times. The CDR3 DNA is TGTGCCAGCAGCTCCCTGGAGGTCTATGGCTACACCTTC. The encoded protein is CASSSLEVYGYTF. The rearrangement joins TRBV6-2 or TRBV6-3 to TRBJ1-2; no reliable D call. Germline V gene data show CDR1 as MNHEY and CDR2 as SVGEGT. This CDR3 comprises 13 residues. V lost 6 bases, J lost 4 bases, and 12 bases lay in between.

The rearrangement joins TRBV15 to TRBJ1-2; D possibly corresponds to TRBD1 (6 bases). CDR1 is LNHNV and CDR2 is YYDKDF in the germline V gene (reference sequence). Trimming pared 0 bases from V and 8 bases from J, leaving 13 bases between. The CDR3 is 14 residues long. CDR3 DNA: TGTGCCACCAGCAGAGACCGACAGGATTACGGCTACACCTTC. It yields the protein CATSRDRQDYGYTF.

In its sample, this clonotype was seen many times. This CDR3 is CASSQVLGTIGNTIYF. The CDR3 DNA sequence: TGCGCCAGCAGCCAAGTACTTGGGACTATAGGAAACACCATATATTTT. The V gene is TRBV4-1, the J gene TRBJ1-3; TRBD1 is a possible D gene (5 bases). Germline V gene lookup returns CDR1 MGHRA and CDR2 YSYEKL. The CDR3 length is 16 residues. The V and J ends lost 1 base and 4 bases respectively, with 14 bases between them.

This clonotype was seen at least ten times. V usage is TRBV4-3 and J usage is TRBJ1-1, with no clear D. V dropped 0 bases and J dropped 4 bases, with 9 bases sitting between them. The CDR3 contains 14 residues. Germline CDR1 reads LGHNA; CDR2 reads YSLEER. This CDR3 is CASSQDATGTEAFF. CDR3 DNA sequence: TGCGCCAGCAGCCAAGACGCGACCGGCACTGAAGCTTTCTTT.

The chain recombines TRBV28 with TRBJ2-3; a weak D match, TRBD2 (6 bases). V lost 6 bases and J 1 base, leaving 14 bases between the germline ends. The CDR3 totals 15 residues. Germline V gene lookup returns CDR1 MDHEN and CDR2 SYDVKM. CDR3 residues: CASRDGTSGTDTQYF. The CDR3, as DNA: TGTGCCAGCAGGGATGGGACTTCCGGCACAGATACGCAGTATTTT.

This clonotype was counted at least ten times. The V and J genes are TRBV7-2 and TRBJ2-3; 8 bases match TRBD2. Germline values: CDR1 SGHTA, CDR2 FQGNSA. The CDR3 has 15 residues. V was clipped by 2 bases and J by 4 bases; unmatched bases: 5. The CDR3 is CASSLSLAGADTQYF. For the CDR3, the DNA is TGTGCCAGCAGCTTAAGTCTAGCGGGTGCAGATACGCAGTATTTT.

Here the CDR3 reads CASRYQGSETQYF. As DNA, the CDR3 is TGTGCCAGCAGATATCAGGGAAGTGAGACCCAGTACTTC. The chain recombines TRBV2 with TRBJ2-5; D might be TRBD1 (5 bases). The CDR3 is 13 residues long. V was cut by 6 bases and J by 5 bases, with 13 bases left in between. CDR1 is SNHLY and CDR2 is FYNNEI in the germline V gene.

This clonotype was counted ten times or more. The J gene is TRBJ1-4, the V gene TRBV7-9; D perhaps matches TRBD1 (6 bases). Germline assignment: CDR1 SEHNR and CDR2 FQNEAQ (reference sequence). There are 14 residues in the CDR3. The V and J ends lost 4 bases and 8 bases respectively, with 14 bases between them. CDR3 DNA: TGTGCCAGCAGCTCGAGGGGGGAGAGCGAAAAACTGTTTTTT. Its protein product is CASSSRGESEKLFF.

This clonotype was picked up many times. The V call is TRBV9, the J call TRBJ2-1, with TRBD1 matching 7 bases. Germline CDR1 is SGDLS and CDR2 is YYNGEE. With V trimmed by 2 bases and J by 8 bases, 4 bases remained unmatched. This CDR3 spans 13 amino acids. The CDR3 DNA reads TGTGCCAGCAGCGTGGGACAGTTGGATGAGCAGTTCTTC. Its protein is CASSVGQLDEQFF.

This clonotype was counted many times. The rearrangement uses TRBV2 and TRBJ2-1, with D uncertain. The CDR3 is 11 amino acids. Germline lookup yields CDR1 SNHLY and CDR2 FYNNEI. Trimming pared 7 bases from V and 8 bases from J, leaving 9 bases between. The CDR3 nucleotides are TGTGCCAGCAAGGAATCGGATGAGCAGTTCTTC. Its translation is CASKESDEQFF.

The gene calls are TRBV4-1 and TRBJ2-7; D remains unclear. This CDR3 contains 13 residues. Germline V gene sequence: CDR1 MGHRA, CDR2 YSYEKL. V dropped 1 base and J dropped 3 bases, with 7 bases sitting between them. The CDR3 DNA sequence: TGCGCCAGCAGCCAAGGTATCAACTACGAGCAGTACTTC. Protein product: CASSQGINYEQYF.

There are a few counts of this clonotype. The CDR3 sequence: CASTLRAGLYEQYF. The CDR3 DNA follows: TGTGCCAGCACCCTAAGGGCAGGGCTTTACGAGCAGTACTTC. The gene calls are TRBV12-3 or TRBV12-4 and TRBJ2-7, with D tentatively TRBD1 (5 bases). The V and J ends lost 7 bases and 4 bases respectively, with 17 bases between them. The CDR3 contains 14 residues.

V and J are TRBV4-1 and TRBJ2-2; 8 positions agree with TRBD2. The CDR3 extends over 18 amino acids. Trimming removed 2 bases from V and 5 bases from J; junction bases left unmatched: 13. Germline loops: CDR1 MGHRA, CDR2 YSYEKL. CDR3 loop: CASSQKQGAGVLTGELFF. CDR3 DNA sequence: TGCGCCAGCAGCCAAAAGCAGGGAGCGGGGGTCCTGACCGGGGAGCTGTTTTTT.

CDR3 loop: CASSQDRISRNLPYQETQYF. The CDR3 DNA sequence: TGTGCCAGCAGCCAAGATAGAATTAGTCGGAATTTACCGTACCAAGAGACCCAGTACTTC. The rearrangement uses TRBV4-2 and TRBJ2-5; D is undetermined. Trimming left V 0 bases short and J 0 bases short, with 23 bases between. This CDR3 has 20 residues. Germline V lookup: CDR1 LGHNA, CDR2 YNFKEQ.

This clonotype has just a few counts. The chain joins TRBV6-5 to TRBJ2-7; 7 bases line up with TRBD1. CDR3 length equals 16 residues. The V segment lost 1 base and the J segment 3 bases; nucleotides outside the gene matches: 9. Looked up from germline, CDR1 is MNHEY and CDR2 is SVGAGI. The CDR3 sequence is CASSYFPGGRYYEQYF. CDR3 DNA sequence: TGTGCCAGCAGTTACTTCCCAGGGGGTCGATACTACGAGCAGTACTTC.

There are many counts of this clonotype. The chain carries TRBV27 and TRBJ1-4, with D tentatively TRBD1 (5 bases). From germline, CDR1 is MNHEY and CDR2 SMNVEV (reference sequence). Trimming stripped 5 bases from V and 7 bases from J, with 23 bases between. CDR3 size: 17 residues. CDR3 sequence reads: CASSPNAPRGRSEKLFF. For the CDR3, the DNA is TGTGCCAGCAGTCCAAATGCCCCTAGGGGACGGAGTGAAAAACTGTTTTTT. Complete variable domain (other parts from reference TRBV27 and TRBJ1-4): EAQVTQNPRYLITVTGKKLTVTCSQNMNHEYMSWYRQDPGLGLRQIYYSMNVEVTDKGDVPEGYKVSRKEKRNFPLILESPSPNQTSLYFCASSPNAPRGRSEKLFFGSGTQLSVL.

This clonotype was counted at least ten times. The CDR3 is CASSIRDPPYGYTF. In DNA, the CDR3 is TGTGCCAGCAGTATTAGAGACCCTCCCTATGGCTACACCTTC. This rearrangement joins TRBV5-4 to TRBJ1-2; no definite D call. The germline V and J ends were trimmed by 5 bases and 4 bases, with 15 bases remaining between them. This CDR3 comprises 14 residues. CDR1 is SGHNT and CDR2 is YYREEE in the germline V gene (reference sequence). Together with reference TRBV5-4 and TRBJ1-2, the CDR3 gives the full variable domain: ETGVTQSPTHLIKTRGQQVTLRCSSQSGHNTVSWYQQALGQGPQFIFQYYREEENGRGNFPPRFSGLQFPNYSSELNVNALELDDSALYLCASSIRDPPYGYTFGSGTRLTVV.

By its share, this clonotype is medium-sized. This CDR3 is CASSGDGNYGYTF. DNA of the CDR3: TGTGCCAGCAGTGGAGACGGAAACTATGGCTACACCTTC. The chain recombines TRBV6-4 with TRBJ1-2, with D unresolved. The CDR3 length is 13 residues. Germline V gives CDR1 MRHNA, CDR2 SNTAGT. Trimming took off 4 bases at V and 2 bases at J, with 8 bases between the two ends.

The V and J genes are TRBV28 and TRBJ1-5; D remains unclear. CDR1 MDHEN and CDR2 SYDVKM come from the germline V gene. V lost 3 bases, J lost 2 bases, and 11 bases lay in between. The CDR3 has 15 residues. The CDR3, as DNA: TGTGCCAGCAGTTTTTCGGGGTGGGGCAATCAGCCCCAGCATTTT. Its translation is CASSFSGWGNQPQHF.

This clonotype was observed a handful of times. The rearrangement links TRBV25-1 to TRBJ2-2, with D uncertain. The ends were cut back, 1 base at V and 3 bases at J, with 6 bases in the middle. The CDR3 has 14 amino acids. CDR1 and CDR2 (germline): MGHDK, SYGVNS. CDR3 coding DNA: TGTGCCAGCAGTGAATTTTTAGACACCGGGGAGCTGTTTTTT. This translates into CASSEFLDTGELFF. Full variable domain (missing parts from reference TRBV25-1 and TRBJ2-2): EADIYQTPRYLVIGTGKKITLECSQTMGHDKMYWYQQDPGMELHLIHYSYGVNSTEKGDLSSESTVSRIRTEHFPLTLESARPSHTSQYLCASSEFLDTGELFFGEGSRLTVL.

This clonotype came up many times. V is TRBV29-1 and J is TRBJ2-5, with unresolved D. Trimming left V 5 bases short and J 4 bases short, with 8 bases between. The CDR3 has 11 residues. The germline gives CDR1 SQVTM, CDR2 ANQGSEA. The CDR3 nucleotides are TGCAGCGTTCCTGTAGGAGAGACCCAGTACTTC. Protein sequence: CSVPVGETQYF.

In this sample, this clonotype turned up a few times. The chain links TRBV10-3 to TRBJ1-2, with 7 bases aligning to TRBD1. Germline lookup yields CDR1 ENHRY and CDR2 SYGVKD. After removal of 0 bases from V and 8 bases from J, the junction contained 3 bases not matched to a gene. This CDR3 region has 13 residues. The CDR3 is CAISESQGGGYTF. CDR3 nucleotide sequence: TGTGCCATCAGTGAGTCGCAGGGGGGCGGCTACACCTTC.

This clonotype has ten or more counts. The rearrangement uses TRBV5-4 and TRBJ2-7, with 9 bases aligning to TRBD1. CDR3 size: 13 residues. Unmatched junction bases numbered 1, after V lost 3 bases and J lost 3 bases. CDR1 and CDR2 from the germline V gene are SGHNT and YYREEE (reference sequence). The CDR3 DNA reads as TGTGCCAGCAGCTCGGGACAGGGCTACGAGCAGTACTTC. Its translation is CASSSGQGYEQYF.

This clonotype has a handful of counts. V gene TRBV5-1 combines with J gene TRBJ1-6, with D tentatively TRBD1 (6 bases). The CDR3 covers 14 residues. Germline values: CDR1 SGHRS, CDR2 YFSETQ. V was trimmed by 5 bases and J by 8 bases, leaving 14 bases between them. For the CDR3, the DNA is TGCGCCAGCAGTAAAGGGACACTGGATTCACCCCTCCACTTT. Translation gives CASSKGTLDSPLHF.

This clonotype has a count of ten or more. The chain links TRBV5-4 to TRBJ2-3, with D possibly matching TRBD1 (6 bases). The V gene's germline CDR1 is SGHNT and CDR2 YYREEE (reference sequence). CDR3 length equals 14 residues. The V and J ends lost 2 bases and 3 bases respectively, with 10 bases between them. CDR3 region: CASSLTRGTDTQYF. The CDR3 bases are TGTGCCAGCAGCTTAACCAGGGGAACAGATACGCAGTATTTT.